These 22 T cell receptor beta chains came from one sample sequenced in a study of cytomegalovirus exposure and HLA in healthy donors. With 60 Vbeta and 13 Jbeta primers, the PCR was carried out. Only in-frame clones appear in the TCRdb table, and some are missing; sequencing was by immunoSEQ multiplex PCR. The table lists 150,000 to 200,000 clones, roughly 80% of them singletons. The sequenced sample consisted of PBMCs. These receptors all come from a male donor in good health and CMV-seropositive.

About this clone itself: One end of the junction is discordant with germline, which a read error may explain. The chain links TRBV7-9 to TRBJ2-1; D call uncertain. Germline values: CDR1 SEHNR, CDR2 FQNEAQ (reference sequence). The CDR3 runs 12 residues. CDR3 nucleotides: TGTTCCAGCAGCTCTTCCTACAATGAGCAGTTCTTC. Amino acid sequence: CSSSSSYNEQFF. Drawing the rest from reference TRBV7-9 and TRBJ2-1, the complete variable domain is DTGVSQNPRHKITKRGQNVTFRCDPISEHNRLYWYRQTLGQGPEFLTYFQNEAQLEKSRLLSDRFSAERPKGSFSTLEIQRTEQGDSAMYLCSSSSSYNEQFFGPGTRLTVL.

The J gene is TRBJ2-7, the V gene TRBV7-2; 14 bases are a match to TRBD2. Germline V gene sequence: CDR1 SGHTA, CDR2 FQGNSA. V was pared by 5 bases and J by 4 bases, with 4 bases of the junction left unmatched. The CDR3 loop spans 15 amino acids. The CDR3 here is CASSIRTSGRYEQYF. The CDR3 nucleotides read TGTGCCAGCAGCATTAGGACTAGCGGGAGGTACGAGCAGTACTTC.

The chain links TRBV28 to TRBJ1-4; D is possibly TRBD1 (5 bases). Trimming left V 6 bases short and J 6 bases short, with 14 bases between. The CDR3 is 14 amino acids. Per the germline V gene, CDR1 is MDHEN and CDR2 is SYDVKM. The CDR3 DNA follows: TGTGCCAGCAGCCAAACAGGAGGGGATGAAAAACTGTTTTTT. Its protein is CASSQTGGDEKLFF. The whole variable domain, remainder taken from reference TRBV28 and TRBJ1-4, is DVKVTQSSRYLVKRTGEKVFLECVQDMDHENMFWYRQDPGLGLRLIYFSYDVKMKEKGDIPEGYSVSREKKERFSLILESASTNQTSMYLCASSQTGGDEKLFFGSGTQLSVL.

The chain uses TRBV18 and TRBJ2-1; the D gene is possibly TRBD2 (5 bases). In germline, CDR1 is KGHSH, CDR2 LQKENI. The CDR3 is 15 residues long. Between the trimmed V and J ends, which lost 6 bases and 1 base, there was a span of 13 bases. CDR3 nucleotides: TGTGCCAGCTCTCCCCGTGGGGAGTCCTACAATGAGCAGTTCTTC. Translated: CASSPRGESYNEQFF.

The chain couples TRBV28 to TRBJ2-1; D gene unclear. The CDR3 is made up of 15 amino acids. V dropped 3 bases and J dropped 9 bases, with 18 bases sitting between them. From germline, CDR1 is MDHEN and CDR2 SYDVKM. Here the CDR3 reads CASSFLTDQRSEQFF. As DNA, the CDR3 is TGTGCCAGCAGTTTCCTGACTGACCAGAGAAGTGAGCAGTTCTTC.

The rearrangement joins TRBV7-6 to TRBJ2-7, with 7 nucleotides matching TRBD2. J lost 5 bases, V lost 8 bases, and 12 bases had no gene match. The V gene's germline CDR1 is SGHVS and CDR2 FNYEAQ. This CDR3 comprises 14 residues. CDR3 loop: CASGLGRESDEQYF. CDR3 sequence (DNA): TGTGCCAGCGGGTTGGGGCGGGAGTCTGACGAGCAGTACTTC.

V is TRBV29-1 and J is TRBJ1-4; possible D gene TRBD1, 5 bases. From germline, CDR1 is SQVTM and CDR2 ANQGSEA. CDR3 length equals 12 residues. The ends were cut back, 5 bases at V and 6 bases at J, with 10 bases in the middle. The CDR3 reads CSVLGGDEKLFF. The CDR3 bases are TGCAGCGTTCTCGGAGGGGATGAAAAACTGTTTTTT.

The chain joins TRBV15 to TRBJ2-1; D might be TRBD1 (6 bases). Trimming left V 0 bases short and J 4 bases short, with 10 bases between. The CDR3 is 15 residues long. Germline V gene data show CDR1 as LNHNV and CDR2 as YYDKDF (reference sequence). In DNA form, the CDR3 reads TGTGCCACCAGCAGAGACCAACAGGGATACAATGAGCAGTTCTTC. It yields the protein CATSRDQQGYNEQFF.

In this sample, this clone turned up a few times. The chain combines TRBV19 with TRBJ2-7, with 8 bases identical to TRBD1. The CDR3 has 16 residues. CDR1 and CDR2 (germline): LNHDA, SQIVND (reference sequence). Trimming cost V 0 bases and J 5 bases; bases outside gene matches: 9. CDR3 DNA sequence: TGTGCCAGTAGTATAGATGGTACAGGGGGGATGCACGAGCAGTACTTC. Its protein product is CASSIDGTGGMHEQYF.

The chain joins TRBV5-6 to TRBJ2-7; D is possibly TRBD2 (6 bases). Trimming removed 7 bases from V and 3 bases from J, with 17 bases in between. Germline CDR1 is SGHDT and CDR2 is YYEEEE. This CDR3 has 14 residues. CDR3 in amino acids: CASGTGSLNYEQYF. CDR3 bases: TGTGCCAGCGGGACCGGGAGCCTAAACTACGAGCAGTACTTC.

The chain couples TRBV7-2 to TRBJ2-7; 8 bases are shared with TRBD2. This CDR3 is 14 amino acids long. In germline, CDR1 is SGHTA, CDR2 FQGNSA. The junction had 4 bases not matched to a gene; V was cut back by 4 bases and J by 2 bases. Here the CDR3 DNA reads TGTGCCAGCAGCTACGGGGGGGACGCCTACGAGCAGTACTTC. Its translation: CASSYGGDAYEQYF.

The chain uses TRBV27 and TRBJ2-7, with 10 bases aligning to TRBD2. Germline V gene lookup returns CDR1 MNHEY and CDR2 SMNVEV (reference sequence). CDR3 length equals 15 residues. V was clipped by 5 bases and J by 4 bases; unmatched bases: 8. The CDR3 nucleotides are TGTGCCAGCAGTCCATTACAGACTAGCGGGTACGAGCAGTACTTC. Translation: CASSPLQTSGYEQYF.

The J gene is TRBJ1-4, the V gene TRBV18; TRBD1 matches at 7 bases. The CDR3 is 16 residues long. Trimming removed 3 bases from V and 2 bases from J; junction bases left unmatched: 6. Germline loops: CDR1 KGHSH, CDR2 LQKENI. The DNA of the CDR3 is TGTGCCAGCTCACCGTATAGAGGGGGCACTAATGAAAAACTGTTTTTT. This gives the protein CASSPYRGGTNEKLFF.

This sequence joins TRBV5-1 and TRBJ2-7, with 7 bases lining up with TRBD1. CDR3 length: 16 amino acids. Trimming took 7 bases from V and 4 from J; bases not matched to a gene: 17. Germline values: CDR1 SGHRS, CDR2 YFSETQ. DNA for the CDR3: TGCGCCAGCGGCCCCTCCCTCCGGGACAGATCATACGAGCAGTACTTC. This sequence encodes CASGPSLRDRSYEQYF.

The chain couples TRBV9 to TRBJ2-1; 8 positions match TRBD1. Per the germline V gene, CDR1 is SGDLS and CDR2 is YYNGEE. This CDR3 spans 15 amino acids. J was trimmed by 5 bases and V by 4 bases; bases with no gene match: 8. DNA of the CDR3: TGTGCCAGCAGCTTTAGGACAGGGCAGAACAATGAGCAGTTCTTC. Residues: CASSFRTGQNNEQFF.

This clone was recorded a few times. The rearrangement links TRBV11-2 to TRBJ2-1, with 8 bases that match TRBD2. CDR3 size: 16 residues. From germline, CDR1 is SGHAT and CDR2 FQNNGV. J lost 4 bases, V lost 5 bases, and 10 bases had no gene match. CDR3 DNA sequence: TGTGCCAGCAGCGGCCGCACTAGCGGAGTTTACAATGAGCAGTTCTTC. Protein: CASSGRTSGVYNEQFF.

The V and J genes are TRBV29-1 and TRBJ1-5; D might be TRBD1 (5 bases). The CDR3 loop spans 14 amino acids. V lost 6 bases and J 0 bases, leaving 12 bases between the germline ends. Looked up from germline, CDR1 is SQVTM and CDR2 is ANQGSEA. The CDR3 loop reads CSVRTGDSNQPQHF. CDR3 coding DNA: TGCAGCGTACGTACAGGAGATAGCAATCAGCCCCAGCATTTT.

This chain connects TRBV11-2 to TRBJ2-7, with D maybe TRBD1 (5 bases). The V and J ends lost 0 bases and 3 bases respectively, with 9 bases between them. CDR1 and CDR2 from the germline V gene are SGHAT and FQNNGV. The CDR3 is made up of 14 amino acids. The CDR3 coding sequence is TGTGCCAGCAGCTTAGAGTCAGGGCTCTACGAGCAGTACTTC. Translated: CASSLESGLYEQYF.

The chain carries TRBV6-5 and TRBJ1-6; 7 bases map to TRBD1. Looked up from germline, CDR1 is MNHEY and CDR2 is SVGAGI. Unmatched junction bases numbered 4, after V lost 5 bases and J lost 9 bases. This CDR3 has 13 amino acids. DNA for the CDR3: TGTGCCAGCAGTACAGGGGTGAGTTCACCCCTCCACTTT. Protein sequence: CASSTGVSSPLHF.

The CDR3 nucleotides are TGTGCCAGCAGCCCCGAAGGACTCCGCAACACTGAAGCTTTCTTT. This gives the protein CASSPEGLRNTEAFF. The chain combines TRBV4-2 with TRBJ1-1; D gene ambiguous. V lost 4 bases and J lost 2, with 14 bases in between. Germline V gene sequence: CDR1 LGHNA, CDR2 YNFKEQ. The CDR3 loop spans 15 amino acids.

The CDR3 nucleotides read TGTGCCAGCAGCCCCGTGGCAATGGAGGAAAAACTGTTTTTT. Translation gives CASSPVAMEEKLFF. This chain links TRBV7-9 with TRBJ1-4; D ambiguous. The CDR3 totals 14 residues. With 5 bases removed from V and 8 bases from J, the gap between germline ends came to 15 bases. Germline assignment: CDR1 SEHNR and CDR2 FQNEAQ (reference sequence).

The V gene is TRBV5-1, the J gene TRBJ1-4; TRBD1 agrees at 8 bases. This CDR3 region has 16 residues. Germline V gene data show CDR1 as SGHRS and CDR2 as YFSETQ. J gave up 7 bases and V 2 bases, and 10 bases lay outside the gene matches. The CDR3 sequence: CASSLKTQGEGEKLFF. DNA for the CDR3: TGCGCCAGCAGCTTAAAGACACAGGGGGAGGGTGAAAAACTGTTTTTT.